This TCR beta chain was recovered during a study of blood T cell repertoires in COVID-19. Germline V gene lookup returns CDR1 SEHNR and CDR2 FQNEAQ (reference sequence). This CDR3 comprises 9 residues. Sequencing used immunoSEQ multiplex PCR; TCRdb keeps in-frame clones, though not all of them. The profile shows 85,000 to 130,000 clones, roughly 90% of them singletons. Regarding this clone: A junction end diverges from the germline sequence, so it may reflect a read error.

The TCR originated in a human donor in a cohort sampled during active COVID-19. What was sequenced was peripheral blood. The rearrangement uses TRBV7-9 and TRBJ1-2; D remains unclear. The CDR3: CASSPKPPF. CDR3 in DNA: TGTGCCAGCAGCCCTAAGCCGCCCTTC.